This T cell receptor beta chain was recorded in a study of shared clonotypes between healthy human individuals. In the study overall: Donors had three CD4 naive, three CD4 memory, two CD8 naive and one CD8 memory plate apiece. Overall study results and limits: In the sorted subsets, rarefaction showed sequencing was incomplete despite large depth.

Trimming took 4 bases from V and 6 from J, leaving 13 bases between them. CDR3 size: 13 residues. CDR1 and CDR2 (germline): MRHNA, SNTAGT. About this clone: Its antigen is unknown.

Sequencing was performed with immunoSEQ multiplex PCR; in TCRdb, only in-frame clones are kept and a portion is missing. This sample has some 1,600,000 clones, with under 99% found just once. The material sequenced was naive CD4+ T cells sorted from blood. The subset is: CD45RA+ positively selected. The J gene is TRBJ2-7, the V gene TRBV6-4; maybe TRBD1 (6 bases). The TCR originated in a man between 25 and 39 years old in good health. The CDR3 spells CASSVLTGFEQYF. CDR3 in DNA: TGTGCCAGCAGTGTACTAACAGGGTTCGAGCAGTACTTC.